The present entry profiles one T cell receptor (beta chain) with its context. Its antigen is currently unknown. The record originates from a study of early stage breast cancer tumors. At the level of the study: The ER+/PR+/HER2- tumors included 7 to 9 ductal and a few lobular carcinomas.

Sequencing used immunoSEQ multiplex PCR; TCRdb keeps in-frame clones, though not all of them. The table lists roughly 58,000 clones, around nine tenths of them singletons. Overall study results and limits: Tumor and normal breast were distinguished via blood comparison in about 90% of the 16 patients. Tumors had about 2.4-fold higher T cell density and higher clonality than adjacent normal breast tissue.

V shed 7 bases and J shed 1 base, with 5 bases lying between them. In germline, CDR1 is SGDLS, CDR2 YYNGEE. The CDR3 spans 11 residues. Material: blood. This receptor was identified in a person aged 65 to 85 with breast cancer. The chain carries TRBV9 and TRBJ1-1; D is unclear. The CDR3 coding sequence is TGTGCCAGCCACAGGAACACTGAAGCTTTCTTT. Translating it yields CASHRNTEAFF.